The 12 T cell receptor beta chains reported below all come from one sample, sequenced in a study of T cells in Graves' hyperthyroidism and ophthalmopathy. TCR beta CDR3 regions were amplified from RNA. First-round RT-PCR with HTBI primers amplified the TCR CDR3 region. A single record per CDR3 protein comes from TCRdb applying MiXCR to the multiplex PCR reads. This table holds some 250,000 distinct CDR3 sequences, 14% to 15% found once. Sequencing was carried out using blood. These receptors were collected from a woman aged 40 to 55 with Graves' hyperthyroidism that later progressed to Graves' ophthalmopathy.

This clonotype was observed at least ten times. J is TRBJ2-2 and V is TRBV7-9; D unclear. CDR3 length: 12 amino acids. The V gene lost 0 bases and the J gene lost 6 bases, with 2 bases spanning the gap. The germline V gene has CDR1 SEHNR and CDR2 FQNEAQ (reference sequence). DNA of the CDR3: TGTGCCAGCAGCTTAGCATCCGGGGAGCTGTTTTTT. Its translation is CASSLASGELFF.

The chain uses TRBV5-4 and TRBJ1-2; tentative D call: TRBD1 (6 bases). The CDR3 spans 11 residues. Trimming shortened V by 3 bases and J by 8 bases, and 8 bases separated the two germline ends. In germline, CDR1 is SGHNT, CDR2 YYREEE (reference sequence). The CDR3, as DNA: TGTGCCAGCAGCTATACAGGGGGCTACACCTTC. Residues: CASSYTGGYTF.

Here the CDR3 reads CASSLGNTGSGTEAFF. CDR3 bases: TGCGCCAGCAGCTTGGGGAATACAGGGAGCGGCACTGAAGCTTTCTTT. The chain recombines TRBV5-1 with TRBJ1-1; TRBD1 might be the D (6 bases). Germline CDR1 and CDR2: SGHRS and YFSETQ. Trimming shortened V by 0 bases and J by 4 bases, and 16 bases separated the two germline ends. There are 16 residues in the CDR3.

J is TRBJ2-7 and V is TRBV19, with D perhaps TRBD1 (5 bases). CDR1 is LNHDA and CDR2 is SQIVND in the germline V gene (reference sequence). The CDR3 contains 17 residues. V lost 4 bases and J 2 bases, leaving 21 bases between the germline ends. The CDR3 here is CASSTALPSWTTYEQYF. The CDR3 nucleotides are TGTGCCAGTAGTACAGCCTTACCTTCCTGGACAACCTACGAGCAGTACTTC.

This clonotype was picked up many times. The J gene is TRBJ2-5, the V gene TRBV7-8; TRBD1 is a possible D gene (6 bases). The CDR3 runs to 13 residues. CDR1 is SGHVS, CDR2 FQNEAQ, per germline. V lost 5 bases to trimming and J lost 4 bases, with 11 bases between them. The CDR3 sequence is CASSTYRVETQYF. The CDR3 DNA is TGTGCCAGCAGCACTTACAGGGTAGAGACCCAGTACTTC.

This clonotype has ten or more counts. The V gene is TRBV2, the J gene TRBJ2-1; the match to TRBD2 covers 12 bases. Germline CDR1 reads SNHLY; CDR2 reads FYNNEI. CDR3 length: 16 residues. V lost 5 bases to trimming and J lost 8 bases; unmatched junction nucleotides: 10. The CDR3 here is CASSLFSSGRADEQFF. The CDR3 nucleotides are TGTGCCAGCAGTCTGTTTTCTAGCGGGAGGGCCGATGAGCAGTTCTTC.

This clonotype was detected many times. This rearrangement joins TRBV6-1 to TRBJ2-2; possible D gene TRBD2, 6 bases. There are 14 residues in the CDR3. Germline loops: CDR1 MNHNS, CDR2 SASEGT. The ends were cut back, 7 bases at V and 6 bases at J, with 15 bases in the middle. CDR3 bases: TGTGCCAGCACAACGGGTGGGGAGGCCGGGGAGCTGTTTTTT. Amino acid sequence: CASTTGGEAGELFF.

This sequence joins TRBV7-3 and TRBJ2-1; 14 bases line up with TRBD2. CDR3 size: 19 residues. Germline V gene sequence: CDR1 SGHTA, CDR2 FQGTGA. Germline trimming cut 6 bases from V and 0 bases from J; bases unmatched to any gene: 10. The CDR3 loop reads CASRHPRLAGGPSYNEQFF. The CDR3 DNA reads as TGTGCCAGCAGGCACCCCCGACTAGCGGGAGGGCCCTCCTACAATGAGCAGTTCTTC.

This clonotype was seen repeatedly, ten times or more. The CDR3: CASSFRQGLGNTEAFF. In DNA, the CDR3 is TGTGCCAGCAGCTTCCGTCAGGGGCTGGGGAACACTGAAGCTTTCTTT. The chain links TRBV5-5 to TRBJ1-1, with D maybe TRBD1 (6 bases). V dropped 2 bases and J dropped 1 base, with 15 bases sitting between them. The CDR3 is 16 residues long. Per germline, CDR1 SGHKS and CDR2 YYEKEE (reference sequence).

This clonotype was observed at least ten times. The chain employs TRBV3-1 and TRBJ2-1; 7 nucleotides line up with TRBD2. CDR1 is LGHDT, CDR2 YNNKEL, per germline (reference sequence). Germline trimming cut 0 bases from V and 5 bases from J; bases unmatched to any gene: 10. This CDR3 region has 17 residues. Written as DNA, the CDR3 is TGTGCCAGCAGCCAAGACCTAGCGGACCTTAGCCACAATGAGCAGTTCTTC. It yields the protein CASSQDLADLSHNEQFF.

This clonotype was recorded many times. J is TRBJ1-1 and V is TRBV2; 7 bases fit TRBD1. Germline V gene lookup returns CDR1 SNHLY and CDR2 FYNNEI. J gave up 7 bases and V 5 bases, and 10 bases lay outside the gene matches. The CDR3 sequence is 14 residues long. This CDR3 is CASSFRTGTFEAFF. CDR3 sequence (DNA): TGTGCCAGCAGTTTCCGGACAGGAACCTTTGAAGCTTTCTTT.

This clonotype was detected many times. The genes are TRBV30 and TRBJ2-1, with 7 positions matching TRBD2. The germline CDR1 and CDR2 sequences are GTSNPN and SVGIG (reference sequence). V was pared by 3 bases and J by 4 bases, with 9 bases of the junction left unmatched. The CDR3 is made up of 15 amino acids. CDR3 DNA: TGTGCCTGGAGATCAAAGCGGGGTAATTACAATGAGCAGTTCTTC. This gives the protein CAWRSKRGNYNEQFF.